A single T cell receptor (beta chain) is shown here with its context. CD45RO-negative cells were positively selected for CCR7, leaving out terminally differentiated effector memory CD45RA+ cells. This specimen belongs to a study of shared clonotypes between healthy human individuals. Genomic DNA from each subset was divided evenly over several immunoSEQ plates. Clones were read by immunoSEQ multiplex PCR, and TCRdb kept only the in-frame ones, dropping some. The sample lists about 2.1 million clones, around 93% occurring once. The CDR3 extends over 15 amino acids. Germline CDR1 and CDR2: KGHSH and LQKENI. V was shortened by 6 bases and J by 1 base, with 13 bases between the two germline ends.

This TCR was sampled from a man aged 18 to 30 in good health. Some clones in this sample may be carry-over from other donors' samples. Material: naive CD8+ T cells from PBMCs. This chain joins TRBV18 and TRBJ1-5, with D possibly matching TRBD1 (5 bases). CDR3 in DNA: TGTGCCAGCTCTAGTACGGCAGGGAGCAATCAGCCCCAGCATTTT. It translates to CASSSTAGSNQPQHF. The whole variable domain, filled in from reference TRBV18 and TRBJ1-5, reads NAGVMQNPRHLVRRRGQEARLRCSPMKGHSHVYWYRQLPEEGLKFMVYLQKENIIDESGMPKERFSAEFPKEGPSILRIQQVVRGDSAAYFCASSSTAGSNQPQHFGDGTRLSIL.